These T cell receptor beta chains were read from a single sample in a study of shared clonotypes between healthy human individuals. The repertoire was sequenced with immunoSEQ multiplex PCR; TCRdb's copy has only in-frame clones and lacks some. The table shows approximately 1,500,000 clones, with about 96% occurring only once. The sequenced material came from naive CD4+ T cells sorted from blood. The source of these receptors is a man aged 25-40 years in good health. Both conserved end residues are part of each CDR3. The order of the fields is D gene, J gene, V gene, clone size, CDR3 DNA, CDR3 protein. The D gene is left open where the match is weak. Clone size appears in some rows only: once, few, many, or a class for an expanded clone.

d_call: NA
j_call: TRBJ1-5
v_call: TRBV5-1
clone_size: NA
cdr3_nt: TGCGCCAGCAGCCCGGGGGGGCAAGGCAATCAGCCCCAGCATTTT
cdr3_aa: CASSPGGQGNQPQHF

d_call: TRBD1
j_call: TRBJ2-4
v_call: TRBV27
clone_size: NA
cdr3_nt: TGTGCCAGCAGTTTGGGGACAGGGAGGGCCGGGAGACAGTACTTC
cdr3_aa: CASSLGTGRAGRQYF

d_call: NA
j_call: TRBJ1-4
v_call: TRBV18
clone_size: once
cdr3_nt: TGTGCCAGCTCACCAGGGGCGGACAATGAAAAACTGTTTTTT
cdr3_aa: CASSPGADNEKLFF

d_call: NA
j_call: TRBJ2-5
v_call: TRBV2
clone_size: NA
cdr3_nt: TGTGCCAGCAGTGAAAGTTTGGGCCAAGAGACCCAGTACTTC
cdr3_aa: CASSESLGQETQYF

d_call: NA
j_call: TRBJ2-5
v_call: TRBV21-1
clone_size: NA
cdr3_nt: TGTGCCAGCAGCAAAGATCTAGCGGGAGATTTCCCGGACTTC
cdr3_aa: CASSKDLAGDFPDF

d_call: TRBD2
j_call: TRBJ2-3
v_call: TRBV29-1
clone_size: once
cdr3_nt: TGCAGCGTGGGACTAGCGGAGAAAAGCACAGATACGCAGTATTTT
cdr3_aa: CSVGLAEKSTDTQYF

d_call: NA
j_call: TRBJ2-2
v_call: TRBV11-3
clone_size: NA
cdr3_nt: TGTGCCAGCAGCTTGGTGGCAGGGACTGGGGAGCTGTTTTTT
cdr3_aa: CASSLVAGTGELFF

d_call: NA
j_call: TRBJ1-2
v_call: TRBV28
clone_size: NA
cdr3_nt: TGTGCCAGCAGTTTATGGGCCTCGTCGATAAACTATGGCTACACCTTC
cdr3_aa: CASSLWASSINYGYTF

d_call: NA
j_call: TRBJ2-2
v_call: TRBV15
clone_size: NA
cdr3_nt: TGTGCCATAGCGAAGTACGGAGTCACCGGGGAGCTGTTTTTT
cdr3_aa: CAIAKYGVTGELFF

d_call: NA
j_call: TRBJ1-2
v_call: TRBV10-3
clone_size: NA
cdr3_nt: TGTGCCATCACCCCGCAGCGGGACCTCTATGGCTACACCTTC
cdr3_aa: CAITPQRDLYGYTF

d_call: TRBD2
j_call: TRBJ2-1
v_call: TRBV19
clone_size: NA
cdr3_nt: TGTGCCAGTAGAGGACTAGCGGCAGGGAGTGCCTACAATGAGCAGTTCTTC
cdr3_aa: CASRGLAAGSAYNEQFF

d_call: TRBD2
j_call: TRBJ2-1
v_call: TRBV14
clone_size: NA
cdr3_nt: TGTGCCAGCAGCCCCCGACTAGCGGGAGAGCATGAGCAGTTCTTC
cdr3_aa: CASSPRLAGEHEQFF

d_call: NA
j_call: TRBJ2-7
v_call: TRBV20-1
clone_size: NA
cdr3_nt: TGCAGTGCTAGCATGAACGAGCAGTACTTC
cdr3_aa: CSASMNEQYF

d_call: TRBD1
j_call: TRBJ2-7
v_call: TRBV6-1
clone_size: NA
cdr3_nt: TGTGCCAGCAGTGAGCTGGGACAGTCCTACGAGCAGTACTTC
cdr3_aa: CASSELGQSYEQYF

d_call: NA
j_call: TRBJ2-5
v_call: TRBV27
clone_size: NA
cdr3_nt: TGTGCCAGCAGTTTATCGATATGGGAGACCCAGTACTTC
cdr3_aa: CASSLSIWETQYF

d_call: TRBD2
j_call: TRBJ2-1
v_call: TRBV6-5
clone_size: NA
cdr3_nt: TGTGCCAGCAGTTACGGCGGGAGCTACCACAATGAGCAGTTCTTC
cdr3_aa: CASSYGGSYHNEQFF

d_call: TRBD1
j_call: TRBJ1-1
v_call: TRBV5-4
clone_size: once
cdr3_nt: TGTGCCAGCAGGGATCAGGGGGCCAGAGAAGCTTTCTTT
cdr3_aa: CASRDQGAREAFF

d_call: TRBD2
j_call: TRBJ2-7
v_call: TRBV5-1
clone_size: NA
cdr3_nt: TGCGCCAGCATGGGGACTAGCGGACCCTACGAGCAGTACTTC
cdr3_aa: CASMGTSGPYEQYF

d_call: NA
j_call: TRBJ2-1
v_call: TRBV28
clone_size: NA
cdr3_nt: TGTGCCAGCGGGGAAAGCTCCTACAATGAGCAGTTCTTC
cdr3_aa: CASGESSYNEQFF

d_call: TRBD1
j_call: TRBJ2-5
v_call: TRBV25-1
clone_size: NA
cdr3_nt: TGTGCCAGCAGTGAACCCTCGGGACAGGGGAAGGAGACCCAGTACTTC
cdr3_aa: CASSEPSGQGKETQYF

d_call: TRBD1
j_call: TRBJ2-1
v_call: TRBV5-4
clone_size: NA
cdr3_nt: TGTGCCAGCAGATCGACAGGGGTACTTTACAATGAGCAGTTCTTC
cdr3_aa: CASRSTGVLYNEQFF

d_call: TRBD2
j_call: TRBJ2-1
v_call: TRBV7-3
clone_size: NA
cdr3_nt: TGTGCCAGCAGCAGCGGACTAGGAGCCTACAATGAGCAGTTCTTC
cdr3_aa: CASSSGLGAYNEQFF

d_call: NA
j_call: TRBJ2-3
v_call: TRBV28
clone_size: once
cdr3_nt: TGTGCCAGCAAGTTATACGGCGGTCGCACAGATACGCAGTATTTT
cdr3_aa: CASKLYGGRTDTQYF

d_call: NA
j_call: TRBJ1-1
v_call: TRBV29-1
clone_size: NA
cdr3_nt: TGCAGCGTTGAAGTTGTTCCTACCGGGACTGAAGCTTTCTTT
cdr3_aa: CSVEVVPTGTEAFF

d_call: NA
j_call: TRBJ2-7
v_call: TRBV19
clone_size: NA
cdr3_nt: TGTGCCAGTAGTCGACGGGGCTCAAGCTCCTACGAGCAGTACTTC
cdr3_aa: CASSRRGSSSYEQYF

d_call: NA
j_call: TRBJ2-1
v_call: TRBV12-5
clone_size: NA
cdr3_nt: TGTGCTAGTGGTTTGGTAAACAGCGGTTACAATGAGCAGTTCTTC
cdr3_aa: CASGLVNSGYNEQFF

d_call: TRBD1
j_call: TRBJ1-3
v_call: TRBV18
clone_size: NA
cdr3_nt: TGTGCCAGCTCACCTAGGGGGCATGTAAACACCATATATTTT
cdr3_aa: CASSPRGHVNTIYF

d_call: TRBD1
j_call: TRBJ2-1
v_call: TRBV11-3
clone_size: NA
cdr3_nt: TGTGCCAGCAGCTTAGAAGGGACAGCCGGTGAGCAGTTCTTC
cdr3_aa: CASSLEGTAGEQFF

d_call: TRBD1
j_call: TRBJ2-7
v_call: TRBV10-3
clone_size: NA
cdr3_nt: TGTGCCATAGGTGACAGGGGGCCCTCCTACGAGCAGTACTTC
cdr3_aa: CAIGDRGPSYEQYF

d_call: TRBD2
j_call: TRBJ2-1
v_call: TRBV4-2
clone_size: NA
cdr3_nt: TGTGCCAGCAGCCCAGTACTAGCGGGAGGCACGTACAATGAGCAGTTCTTC
cdr3_aa: CASSPVLAGGTYNEQFF

d_call: NA
j_call: TRBJ2-2
v_call: TRBV6-5
clone_size: NA
cdr3_nt: TGTGCCAGCGGGCAGGTGGAGTGGGTGGACGGGGAGCTGTTTTTT
cdr3_aa: CASGQVEWVDGELFF

d_call: NA
j_call: TRBJ2-7
v_call: TRBV20-1
clone_size: few
cdr3_nt: TGCAGTGCTAGAATCGTGTACGAGCAGTACTTC
cdr3_aa: CSARIVYEQYF